What follows are 7 T cell receptor beta chains derived from one specimen sequenced in a study of blood T cell repertoires in COVID-19. TCRdb's copy holds only in-frame clones and misses some; the assay was immunoSEQ multiplex PCR. Of around 84,000 clones detected, about 86% appear once; the ten largest clones hold approximately 39%. Sequenced input: peripheral blood. These TCRs come from a man aged 80 or over with active or convalescent COVID-19.

The chain recombines TRBV4-3 with TRBJ2-1, with D possibly TRBD2 on 5 matching bases. Trimming cost V 1 base and J 7 bases, with 17 bases left between them. Per the germline V gene, CDR1 is LGHNA and CDR2 is YSLEER. The CDR3 covers 16 residues. CDR3 sequence: CASSQVDSLARNEQFF. As DNA, the CDR3 is TGCGCCAGCAGCCAAGTGGACTCGCTAGCTCGGAATGAGCAGTTCTTC.

The J gene is TRBJ2-1, the V gene TRBV5-1; D gene unclear. The V end was cut by 8 bases, the J end by 3 bases, with 18 bases between. This CDR3 has 15 residues. Germline CDR1 reads SGHRS; CDR2 reads YFSETQ. The CDR3 reads CASTLIVGNYNEQFF. Here the CDR3 DNA reads TGCGCCAGTACCCTCATTGTGGGCAACTACAATGAGCAGTTCTTC.

This chain joins TRBV7-2 and TRBJ1-2, with 7 bases fitting TRBD1. The CDR3 is made up of 16 amino acids. Per germline, CDR1 SGHTA and CDR2 FQGNSA. The J segment lost 2 bases and the V segment lost 5 bases, leaving 11 bases of the junction unmatched. The CDR3 loop reads CASSQRQGVSNYGYTF. In DNA, the CDR3 is TGTGCCAGCAGCCAAAGACAGGGAGTTTCAAACTATGGCTACACCTTC.

J is TRBJ2-7 and V is TRBV11-2; 11 positions match TRBD1. V shed 1 base, J shed 5 bases, and the junction held 4 bases outside the gene matches. Germline CDR1 reads SGHAT; CDR2 reads FQNNGV. CDR3 length: 15 amino acids. The CDR3 nucleotides read TGTGCCAGCAGCTTAGGTCCGGGACAGGGGGACGAGCAGTACTTC. Its protein product is CASSLGPGQGDEQYF.

The V and J genes are TRBV11-2 and TRBJ2-1, with 14 bases lining up with TRBD2. Germline CDR1 is SGHAT and CDR2 is FQNNGV. V trimming: 5 bases; J trimming: 6 bases; junction bases outside the gene matches: 6. This CDR3 has 16 residues. CDR3 sequence: CASSPRLAGGPNEQFF. The CDR3, as DNA: TGTGCCAGCAGCCCGAGACTAGCGGGAGGGCCCAATGAGCAGTTCTTC.

The chain joins TRBV12-3 or TRBV12-4 to TRBJ1-1; TRBD1 is a possible D gene (6 bases). Trimming left V 6 bases short and J 8 bases short, with 16 bases between. This CDR3 spans 13 amino acids. CDR3 DNA: TGTGCCAGCAGGTCTACAGGGTTCTCCGAAGCTTTCTTT. Translation gives CASRSTGFSEAFF.

The chain employs TRBV7-3 and TRBJ1-1; tentatively, D is TRBD1 (5 bases). The V gene's germline CDR1 is SGHTA and CDR2 FQGTGA. The V end was cut by 2 bases, the J end by 3 bases, with 7 bases between. This CDR3 has 13 amino acids. CDR3 residues: CASSLRGDTEAFF. Here the CDR3 DNA reads TGTGCCAGCAGCTTACGGGGGGACACTGAAGCTTTCTTT.